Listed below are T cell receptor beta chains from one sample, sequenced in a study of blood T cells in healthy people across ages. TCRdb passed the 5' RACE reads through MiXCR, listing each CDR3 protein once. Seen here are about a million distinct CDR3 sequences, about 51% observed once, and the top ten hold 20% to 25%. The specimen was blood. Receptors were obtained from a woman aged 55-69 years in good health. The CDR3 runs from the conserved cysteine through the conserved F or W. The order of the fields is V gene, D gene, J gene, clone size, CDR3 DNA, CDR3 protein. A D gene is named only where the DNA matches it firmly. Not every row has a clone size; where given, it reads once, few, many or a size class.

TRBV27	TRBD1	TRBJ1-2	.	TGTGCCAGCAGTCCCCAAGACAGGGCGATGAGAAACTATGGCTACACCTTC	CASSPQDRAMRNYGYTF
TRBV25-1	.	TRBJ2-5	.	TGTGCCAGCAGTGATTATGGGGTTTACAATGAGCAGTACTTC	CASSDYGVYNEQYF
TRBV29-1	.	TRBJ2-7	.	TGCAGCGCTTCGGTGCCGGTACGGGGATACGAGCAGTACTTC	CSASVPVRGYEQYF
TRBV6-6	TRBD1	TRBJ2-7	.	TGTGCCAGCAGTATACAGGGGGCTTTGTCCTACGAGCAGTACTTC	CASSIQGALSYEQYF
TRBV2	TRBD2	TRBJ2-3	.	TGTGCCAGAACTAGCGGCCCCGGAGGAGATACGCAGTATTTT	CARTSGPGGDTQYF
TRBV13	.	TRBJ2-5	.	TGTGCCAGCAGCTTAATCAAGGGATCGTGGGGGCAAGAGACCCAGTACTTC	CASSLIKGSWGQETQYF
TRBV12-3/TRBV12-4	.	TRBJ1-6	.	TGTGCCAGCACCGTCTTCGCCTCACCCCTCCACTTT	CASTVFASPLHF
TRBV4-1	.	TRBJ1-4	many	TGCGCCAGCAGCCAACGCTTACAGCTGGCGGAGGAAAAACTGTTTTTT	CASSQRLQLAEEKLFF
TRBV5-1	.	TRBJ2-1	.	TGCGCCAGCAGCCTTCTCGCCCAGGTGGATGAGCAGTTCTTC	CASSLLAQVDEQFF
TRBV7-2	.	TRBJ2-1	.	TGTGCCAGCAGCCGGACTTATAGCTCCTACAATGAGCAGTTCTTC	CASSRTYSSYNEQFF
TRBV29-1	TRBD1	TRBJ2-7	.	TGCAGCGTTGTACCCCAGGGGGCGTATGAGCAGTACTTC	CSVVPQGAYEQYF
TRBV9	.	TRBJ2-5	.	TGTGCCAGCAGCGTTGGCCAGGGTTACGGGGAGACCCAGTACTTC	CASSVGQGYGETQYF
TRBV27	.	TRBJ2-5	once	TGTGCCAGCAGTTTATTAGCGGGGACAGATCCAGAAGAGACCCAGTACTTC	CASSLLAGTDPEETQYF
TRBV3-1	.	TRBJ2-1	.	TGTGCCAGCAACCAAGGTCCAGGGCAGAATGAGCAGTTCTTC	CASNQGPGQNEQFF
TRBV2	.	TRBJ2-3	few	TGTGCCAGCAAGTGGCGCGGGGCCAACGGCGCAGATACGCAGTATTTT	CASKWRGANGADTQYF
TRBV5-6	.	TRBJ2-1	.	TGTGCCAGCAGCTTGGATGGGGACTTCTGGGGCAATGAGCAGTTCTTC	CASSLDGDFWGNEQFF
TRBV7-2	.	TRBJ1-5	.	TGTGCCAGCAGCCAACAGACAGGCCGCAATCAGCCCCAGCATTTT	CASSQQTGRNQPQHF
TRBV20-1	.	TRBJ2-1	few	TGCAGTGCTAGAGAAATAGGGAAGGGCTCCTACAATGAGCAGTTCTTC	CSAREIGKGSYNEQFF
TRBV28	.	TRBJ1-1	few	TGTGCCAGCAGCGACAGGTTTATCACTGAAGCTTTCTTT	CASSDRFITEAFF
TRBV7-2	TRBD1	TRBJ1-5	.	TGTGCCAGCAGCCCTAGACAGGGTCACAATCAGCCCCAGCATTTT	CASSPRQGHNQPQHF
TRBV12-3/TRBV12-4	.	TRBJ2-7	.	TGTGCCAGCAGTTGGTGGAGTACCTACGAGCAGTACTTC	CASSWWSTYEQYF
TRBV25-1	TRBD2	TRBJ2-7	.	TGTGCCAGCAGTGACCAAAACGAGCGGGGGGCTTTCTACGAGCAGTACTTC	CASSDQNERGAFYEQYF
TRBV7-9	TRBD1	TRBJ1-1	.	TGTGCCAGCAGCTCCCACAATTACCGGGACAGTCGCCCCCCGAACACTGAAGCTTTCTTT	CASSSHNYRDSRPPNTEAFF
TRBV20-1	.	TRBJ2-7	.	TGCAGTGCTGGAGATCCGGTTTCGGGTTGGAGCTCCTACGAGCAGTACTTC	CSAGDPVSGWSSYEQYF
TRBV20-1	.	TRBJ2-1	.	TGCAGTGCGCCTCCTGGTTCCTCCTACAATGAGCAGTTCTTC	CSAPPGSSYNEQFF
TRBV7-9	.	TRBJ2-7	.	TGTGCCAGCAGCTTTTTAGGCTCGTTGGGCGACGAGCAGTACTTC	CASSFLGSLGDEQYF
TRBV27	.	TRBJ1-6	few	TGTGCCACCCGACAGCGTAATTCACCCCTCCACTTT	CATRQRNSPLHF
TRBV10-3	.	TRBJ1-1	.	TGTGCCATCAGTGAGAGGGCTGAAGCTTTCTTT	CAISERAEAFF
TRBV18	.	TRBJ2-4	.	TGTGCCAGCTCACTGGCGGTAGCAATAGCCGAGGAGCAGTACTTC	CASSLAVAIAEEQYF
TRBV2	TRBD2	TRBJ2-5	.	TGTGCCAGCGGCCAGACTAGCGGGAGAGAGACCCAGTACTTC	CASGQTSGRETQYF
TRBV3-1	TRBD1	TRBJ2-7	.	TGTGTCAGCAGCCAAGAAGGGACAGGGGTTGACGAGCAGTACTTC	CVSSQEGTGVDEQYF
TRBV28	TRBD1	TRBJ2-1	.	TGTGCCAGCAGTTTACCGACAGGGCAACACGATGAGCAGTTCTTC	CASSLPTGQHDEQFF
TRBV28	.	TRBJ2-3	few	TGTGCCAGCAGTAAAGGCCACACAGATACGCAGTATTTT	CASSKGHTDTQYF
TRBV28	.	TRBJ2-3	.	TGTGCCACCTCACCCCTCAGGGTCTTGAGTACAGATACGCAGTATTTT	CATSPLRVLSTDTQYF
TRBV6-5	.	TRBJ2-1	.	TGTGCCAGCAGTTACTCGTCAGGGGAAATTTCCAATGAGCAGTTCTTC	CASSYSSGEISNEQFF
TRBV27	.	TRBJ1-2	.	TGTGCCAGCAGTTCAATTAAGAGTATTGAAGGGAACTATGGCTACACCTTC	CASSSIKSIEGNYGYTF
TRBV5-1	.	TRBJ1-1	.	TGCGCCAGCAGCTTGGAGCACCCCGGCGGGACTGAAGCTTTCTTT	CASSLEHPGGTEAFF